This is a list of T cell receptor beta chains from one sample in a study of T cells after yellow fever vaccination. TCRdb called the 5' RACE reads again in MiXCR, with one record for every CDR3 protein. Here the sample spans some 290,000 distinct CDR3 sequences, about 10% being singletons. The sequences come from CD4+ T cells sorted from PBMCs, collected 45 days after the yellow fever booster vaccination. The receptors derive from a man aged 18 to 35 who received the YFV17D yellow fever vaccine. Both conserved end residues are part of each CDR3. The D gene is left open where the match is weak. Not every row has a clone size; where given, it reads once, few, many or a size class.

few | . | TRBJ2-1 | TRBV29-1 | CSVELYNEQFF | TGCAGCGTTGAATTGTACAATGAGCAGTTCTTC
few | . | TRBJ2-7 | TRBV18 | CASSPPTGPIEQYF | TGTGCCAGCTCACCACCAACGGGACCCATCGAGCAGTACTTC
. | . | TRBJ1-5 | TRBV12-3/TRBV12-4 | CASSSDGNQPQHF | TGTGCCAGCAGTTCCGACGGGAATCAGCCCCAGCATTTT
many | TRBD2 | TRBJ2-3 | TRBV6-2/TRBV6-3 | CASSYKRGNPWYF | TGTGCCAGCAGTTATAAGCGGGGGAATCCGTGGTATTTT
few | TRBD2 | TRBJ2-1 | TRBV6-5 | CASSRAGGPYNEQFF | TGTGCCAGCAGTCGAGCGGGGGGACCCTACAATGAGCAGTTCTTC
few | . | TRBJ1-2 | TRBV7-9 | CASSLGSAGVYGYTF | TGTGCCAGCAGCTTAGGGTCAGCGGGAGTATATGGCTACACCTTC
. | . | TRBJ1-2 | TRBV20-1 | CSASDRDNYGYTF | TGCAGTGCTAGTGATAGGGACAACTATGGCTACACCTTC
many | TRBD1 | TRBJ1-2 | TRBV5-8 | CASSRRTGVHGYTF | TGTGCCAGCAGCCGAAGGACAGGCGTTCATGGCTACACCTTC
. | . | TRBJ2-5 | TRBV6-2/TRBV6-3 | CASSQTFQETQYF | TGTGCCAGCAGCCAGACTTTTCAGGAGACCCAGTACTTC
many | . | TRBJ2-3 | TRBV7-9 | CASSLVSGGTDTQYF | TGTGCCAGCAGCTTAGTTTCCGGGGGCACAGATACGCAGTATTTT
few | . | TRBJ1-1 | TRBV7-3 | CASSLGPENTEAFF | TGTGCCAGCAGCTTAGGACCTGAGAACACTGAAGCTTTCTTT
. | . | TRBJ1-5 | TRBV6-1 | CASRTRGGYQPQHF | TGTGCCAGCAGGACTCGCGGTGGTTATCAGCCCCAGCATTTT
. | . | TRBJ1-1 | TRBV20-1 | CSARGGHTRTEAFF | TGCAGTGCTAGAGGGGGTCACACACGGACCGAGGCTTTCTTT
few | TRBD2 | TRBJ2-3 | TRBV15 | CATSSGTSGGNTDTQYF | TGTGCCACCAGCAGTGGGACTAGCGGGGGGAACACAGATACGCAGTATTTT
. | . | TRBJ2-2 | TRBV12-3/TRBV12-4 | CASSSIGERTGELFF | TGTGCCAGCAGTTCCATCGGGGAAAGGACCGGGGAGCTGTTTTTT
few | TRBD2 | TRBJ2-1 | TRBV4-3 | CASSQEALAGGRKNEQFF | TGCGCCAGCAGCCAAGAAGCGCTAGCGGGGGGGCGAAAGAATGAGCAGTTCTTC
few | . | TRBJ2-3 | TRBV7-6 | CASSGSLADTDTQYF | TGTGCCAGCAGCGGAAGTTTAGCGGACACAGATACGCAGTATTTT
. | TRBD1 | TRBJ2-5 | TRBV20-1 | CSARRGRFTETQYF | TGCAGTGCTAGAAGGGGGCGGTTTACAGAGACCCAGTACTTC
few | TRBD1 | TRBJ1-1 | TRBV5-1 | CASSLDRGGAFF | TGCGCCAGCAGCTTGGACAGGGGAGGAGCTTTCTTT
. | . | TRBJ1-6 | TRBV3-1 | CASSEMARKSPLHF | TGTGCCAGCAGCGAAATGGCCCGGAAGTCACCCCTCCACTTT
. | TRBD1 | TRBJ2-6 | TRBV6-2/TRBV6-3 | CASIPSQRGTGFSGANVLTF | TGTGCCAGCATCCCCAGTCAACGGGGGACAGGGTTTTCTGGGGCCAACGTCCTGACTTTC
. | TRBD2 | TRBJ2-7 | TRBV3-1 | CASSPGGSGGAYEQYF | TGTGCCAGCAGCCCCGGGGGTAGCGGGGGGGCCTACGAGCAGTACTTC